A selection of T cell receptor beta chains follows, all from one sample in a study of persistence of HIV-infected CD4 T cells. These receptors are not linked to any known antigen. Repertoires were generated with immunoSEQ multiplex PCR, while TCRdb's copy carries only in-frame clones and drops some. Among 30,000 to 35,000 clones, 80% to 90% were seen once, and the ten largest hold under 20%. The input for sequencing was CD4+ T cells sorted from PBMCs after roughly 18-hour stimulation, taken from a patient who received antiretroviral therapy. The receptors shown here come from an adult woman with HIV who was CMV-seropositive. The CDR3 runs from the conserved cysteine through the conserved F or W. Each record gives: V gene, J gene, CDR3 protein.

v_call: TRBV29-1; j_call: TRBJ1-1; cdr3_aa: CSVLRSGAEAFF
v_call: TRBV5-1; j_call: TRBJ1-4; cdr3_aa: CASAGGFGEKLFF
v_call: TRBV5-1; j_call: TRBJ2-1; cdr3_aa: CASSMTSGRNEQFF
v_call: TRBV7-3; j_call: TRBJ2-5; cdr3_aa: CASSTTGTSGETQYF
v_call: TRBV18; j_call: TRBJ2-3; cdr3_aa: CASSPPTGTGTDTQYF
v_call: TRBV28; j_call: TRBJ2-2; cdr3_aa: CASSLGGDGELFF
v_call: TRBV9; j_call: TRBJ1-6; cdr3_aa: CASSVLQGAESPLHF
v_call: TRBV19; j_call: TRBJ1-1; cdr3_aa: CASRPGQGTNTEAFF
v_call: TRBV11-3; j_call: TRBJ2-6; cdr3_aa: CASSLGTSSGANVLTF
v_call: TRBV27; j_call: TRBJ1-2; cdr3_aa: CASSLGRMGYGYTF
v_call: TRBV9; j_call: TRBJ2-2; cdr3_aa: CASSLGRVGAGELFF
v_call: TRBV18; j_call: TRBJ2-7; cdr3_aa: CASSPGSGSYEQYF
v_call: TRBV30; j_call: TRBJ2-3; cdr3_aa: CAWSVSFGGADTQYF
v_call: TRBV5-1; j_call: TRBJ2-3; cdr3_aa: CASSLGRFTDTQYF
v_call: TRBV6-5; j_call: TRBJ1-1; cdr3_aa: CASSYRLPRDTEAFF
v_call: TRBV9; j_call: TRBJ2-1; cdr3_aa: CASSLRQGGYNEQFF
v_call: TRBV7-7; j_call: TRBJ2-5; cdr3_aa: CASSPRTGSYETQYF
v_call: TRBV5-1; j_call: TRBJ1-1; cdr3_aa: CASSLRMNTEAFF